These T cell receptor beta chains were read from a single sample in a study of T cell responses to AZD1222 COVID-19 vaccine. This table comes from immunoSEQ multiplex PCR, and its TCRdb copy is limited to in-frame clones, with some not included. Here the sample spans more than 95,000 clones, about 82% being singletons. The input for sequencing was peripheral blood, taken 28 days after the second AZD1222 dose. The source of these receptors is an adult who received the AZD1222 COVID-19 vaccine. CDR3s include the opening cysteine and the closing phenylalanine or tryptophan. D genes are given only for firm matches. Clone size appears in some rows only: once, few, many, or a class for an expanded clone.

d_call j_call clone_size v_call cdr3_aa
NA TRBJ1-1 NA TRBV7-8 CASSFGRGYAFF
NA TRBJ1-2 NA TRBV5-1 CASSLTGSDGYTF
NA TRBJ1-5 NA TRBV28 CASMFGGRGNQPQHF
NA TRBJ2-2 once TRBV4-3 CASSLRPGELFF
NA TRBJ2-1 NA TRBV18 CASSPGRNNEQFF
NA TRBJ2-7 NA TRBV19 CASSLRTGTNYEQYF
NA TRBJ1-2 NA TRBV10-3 CAISESTVLENYGYTF
TRBD2 TRBJ2-1 NA TRBV12-3/TRBV12-4 CASSPGLVVEQFF
TRBD1 TRBJ2-7 NA TRBV29-1 CSVTRAGTGAYEQYF
NA TRBJ2-7 once TRBV7-6 CASSLVVGPLYEQYF
NA TRBJ1-6 NA TRBV2 CASNKDRSPLHF
NA TRBJ1-2 NA TRBV19 CACSIQARLNYGYTF
NA TRBJ1-5 NA TRBV7-9 CASSSGQSNQPQHF
TRBD1 TRBJ1-1 NA TRBV3-1/TRBV3-2 CASGQGGSSTEAFF
NA TRBJ2-2 NA TRBV9 CARSPRPGANTGELFF
TRBD2 TRBJ2-1 NA TRBV15 CATSRESSGRSYNEQFF
NA TRBJ2-4 NA TRBV2 CASNLQNIQYF
NA TRBJ2-7 NA TRBV3-1/TRBV3-2 CASSLGEGAFYEQYF
NA TRBJ2-6 NA TRBV9 CASSSDRQANVLTF
TRBD2 TRBJ2-1 once TRBV19 CASRDQGLAVYNEQFF
NA TRBJ1-2 once TRBV2 CASSERYGYTF
NA TRBJ1-2 NA TRBV7-9 CASSLIRRGRHPNYGYTF
TRBD1 TRBJ1-5 NA TRBV5-1 CASSSGQSNQPQHF
NA TRBJ1-5 once TRBV19 CASRKTIGVNNQPQHF
NA TRBJ1-2 NA TRBV7-2 CASQADPAGRYTF
NA TRBJ1-4 once TRBV19 CASSRDMYEKLFF
NA TRBJ2-3 NA TRBV7-8 CASSPRTDTQYF
TRBD1 TRBJ2-3 NA TRBV5-1 CASSLNTGGVGVYTDTQYF
TRBD1 TRBJ1-1 NA TRBV18 CASSSDRDTEAFF
NA TRBJ1-3 NA TRBV10-1 CASSEQGTGNTIYF
TRBD1 TRBJ2-5 NA TRBV30 CAWGSGGEETQYF
TRBD1 TRBJ2-7 NA TRBV4-3 CASSQDRQGYEQYF
NA TRBJ1-6 once TRBV5-5 CASSLVGGDGTYNSPLHF
NA TRBJ2-7 NA TRBV6-5 CASSYGESGEQYF
NA TRBJ1-5 once TRBV6-1 CASSEWGSHSNQPQHF
TRBD1 TRBJ1-1 NA TRBV12-5 CASGLGTGGWTEAFF
NA TRBJ1-5 NA TRBV19 CASAFWGVGQPQHF
NA TRBJ2-7 NA TRBV28 CASKDYEQYF
NA TRBJ2-3 once TRBV4-1 CASSQYGIPSTDTQYF
NA TRBJ1-1 NA TRBV28 CASSLISPLRENTEAFF